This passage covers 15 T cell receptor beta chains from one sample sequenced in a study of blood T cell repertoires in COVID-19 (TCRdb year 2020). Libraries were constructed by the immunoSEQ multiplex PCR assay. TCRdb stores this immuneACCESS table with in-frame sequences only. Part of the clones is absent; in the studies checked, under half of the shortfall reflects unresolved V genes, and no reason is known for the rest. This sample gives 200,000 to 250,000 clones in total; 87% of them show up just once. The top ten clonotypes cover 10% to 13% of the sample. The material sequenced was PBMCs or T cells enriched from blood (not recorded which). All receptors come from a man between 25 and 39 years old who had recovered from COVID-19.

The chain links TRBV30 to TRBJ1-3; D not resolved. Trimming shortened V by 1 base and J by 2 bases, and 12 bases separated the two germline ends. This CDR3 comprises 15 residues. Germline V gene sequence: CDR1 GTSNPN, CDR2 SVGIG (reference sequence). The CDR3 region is CAWSALSETGNTIYF. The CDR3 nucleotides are TGTGCCTGGAGTGCCCTTTCGGAGACTGGAAACACCATATATTTT.

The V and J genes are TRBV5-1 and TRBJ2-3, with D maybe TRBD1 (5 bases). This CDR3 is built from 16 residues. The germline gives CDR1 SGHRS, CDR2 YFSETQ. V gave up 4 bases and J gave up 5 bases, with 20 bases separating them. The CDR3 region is CASSPLPGQGRDTQYF. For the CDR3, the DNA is TGCGCCAGCAGCCCCCTTCCGGGTCAGGGTAGAGATACGCAGTATTTT.

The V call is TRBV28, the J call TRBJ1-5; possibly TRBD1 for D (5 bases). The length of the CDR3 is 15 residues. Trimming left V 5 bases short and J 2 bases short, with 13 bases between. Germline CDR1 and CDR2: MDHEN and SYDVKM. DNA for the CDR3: TGTGCCAGCAGTGTGGGGCCCCCGGGCAATCAGCCCCAGCATTTT. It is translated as CASSVGPPGNQPQHF. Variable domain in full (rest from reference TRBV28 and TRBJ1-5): DVKVTQSSRYLVKRTGEKVFLECVQDMDHENMFWYRQDPGLGLRLIYFSYDVKMKEKGDIPEGYSVSREKKERFSLILESASTNQTSMYLCASSVGPPGNQPQHFGDGTRLSIL.

The CDR3 nucleotides are TGCGCCAGCAGCCAAGATACGGATTCACCCCTCCACTTT. It yields the protein CASSQDTDSPLHF. This chain connects TRBV4-3 to TRBJ1-6; D gene uncertain. Trimming stripped 0 bases from V and 8 bases from J, with 5 bases between. The CDR3 spans 13 residues. Germline CDR1 reads LGHNA; CDR2 reads YSLEER.

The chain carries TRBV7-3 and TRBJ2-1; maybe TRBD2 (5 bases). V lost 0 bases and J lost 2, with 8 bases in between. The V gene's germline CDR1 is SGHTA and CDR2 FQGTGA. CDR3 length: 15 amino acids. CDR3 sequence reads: CASSLTPGTYNEQFF. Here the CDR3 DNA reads TGTGCCAGCAGCTTAACCCCGGGAACCTACAATGAGCAGTTCTTC.

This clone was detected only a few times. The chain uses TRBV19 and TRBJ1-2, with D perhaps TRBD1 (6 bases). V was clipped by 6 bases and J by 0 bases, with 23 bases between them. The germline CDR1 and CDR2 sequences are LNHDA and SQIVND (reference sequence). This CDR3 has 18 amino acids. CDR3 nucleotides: TGTGCCAGTAGCATGGGTCCCCCAGTCAGGGGAACTAACTATGGCTACACCTTC. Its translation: CASSMGPPVRGTNYGYTF.

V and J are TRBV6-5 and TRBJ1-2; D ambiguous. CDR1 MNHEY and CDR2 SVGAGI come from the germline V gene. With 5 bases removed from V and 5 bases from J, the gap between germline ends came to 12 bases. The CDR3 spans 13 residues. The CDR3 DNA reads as TGTGCCAGCAGTCGGGATGAGAAGTATGGCTACACCTTC. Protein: CASSRDEKYGYTF.

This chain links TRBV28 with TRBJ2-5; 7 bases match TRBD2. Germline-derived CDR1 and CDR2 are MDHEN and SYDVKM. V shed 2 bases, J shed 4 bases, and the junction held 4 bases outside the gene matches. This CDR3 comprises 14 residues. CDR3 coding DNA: TGTGCCAGCAGTTTAGCGGGAGACGCAGAGACCCAGTACTTC. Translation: CASSLAGDAETQYF.

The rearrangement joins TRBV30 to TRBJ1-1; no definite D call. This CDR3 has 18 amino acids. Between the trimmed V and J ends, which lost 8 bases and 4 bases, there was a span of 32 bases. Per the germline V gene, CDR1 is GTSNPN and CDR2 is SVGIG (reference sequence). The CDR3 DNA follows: TGTGCCGCCAACGGCGGACTACCAGCCAGAGTATTGGGCACTGAAGCTTTCTTT. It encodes CAANGGLPARVLGTEAFF.

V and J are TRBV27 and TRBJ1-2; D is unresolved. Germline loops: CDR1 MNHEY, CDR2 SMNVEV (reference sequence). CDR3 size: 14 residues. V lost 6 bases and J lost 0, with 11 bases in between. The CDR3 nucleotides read TGTGCCAGCAGGACCCTAACAGCTAACTATGGCTACACCTTC. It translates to CASRTLTANYGYTF.

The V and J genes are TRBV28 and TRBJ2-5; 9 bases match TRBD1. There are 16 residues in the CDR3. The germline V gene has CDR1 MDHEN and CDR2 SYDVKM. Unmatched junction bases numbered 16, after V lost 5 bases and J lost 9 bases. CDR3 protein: CASSTHRDRVPGSQYF. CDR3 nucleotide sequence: TGTGCCAGCAGTACCCACCGGGACAGGGTCCCCGGGTCCCAGTACTTC.

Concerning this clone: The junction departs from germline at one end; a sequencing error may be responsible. The CDR3 bases are TGTGCTAGCAGCTTAGTACGGGACAGGGGTCAAGAGACCCAGTACTTC. It is translated as CASSLVRDRGQETQYF. The V gene is TRBV7-7, the J gene TRBJ2-5; 10 nucleotides agree with TRBD1. The CDR3 is 16 amino acids. Germline lookup yields CDR1 SSHAT and CDR2 FNYEAQ (reference sequence).

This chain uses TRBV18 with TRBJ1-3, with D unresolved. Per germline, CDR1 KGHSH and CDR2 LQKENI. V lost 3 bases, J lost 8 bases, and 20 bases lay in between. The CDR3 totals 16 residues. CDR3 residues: CASSPRSGSGFDTIYF. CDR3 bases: TGTGCCAGCTCACCCCGATCGGGGTCAGGTTTCGACACCATATATTTT.

CDR3 sequence reads: CASSTNTGSWELFF. CDR3 sequence (DNA): TGCGCCAGCAGTACAAACACAGGGTCCTGGGAGCTGTTTTTT. This chain connects TRBV5-1 to TRBJ2-2, with a weak D call TRBD1 (6 bases). CDR1 and CDR2 from the germline V gene are SGHRS and YFSETQ. Trimming pared 5 bases from V and 9 bases from J, leaving 17 bases between. This CDR3 region has 14 residues.

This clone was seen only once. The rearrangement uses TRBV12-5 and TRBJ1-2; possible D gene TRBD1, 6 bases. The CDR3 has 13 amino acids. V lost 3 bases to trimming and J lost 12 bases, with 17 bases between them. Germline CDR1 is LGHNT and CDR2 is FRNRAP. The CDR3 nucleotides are TGTGCTAGTGGTTTCCTGACTTCAGGGGCCCACACCTTC. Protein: CASGFLTSGAHTF. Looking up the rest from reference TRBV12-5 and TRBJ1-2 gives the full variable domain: DARVTQTPRHKVTEMGQEVTMRCQPILGHNTVFWYRQTMMQGLELLAYFRNRAPLDDSGMPKDRFSAEMPDATLATLKIQPSEPRDSAVYFCASGFLTSGAHTFGSGTRLTVV.